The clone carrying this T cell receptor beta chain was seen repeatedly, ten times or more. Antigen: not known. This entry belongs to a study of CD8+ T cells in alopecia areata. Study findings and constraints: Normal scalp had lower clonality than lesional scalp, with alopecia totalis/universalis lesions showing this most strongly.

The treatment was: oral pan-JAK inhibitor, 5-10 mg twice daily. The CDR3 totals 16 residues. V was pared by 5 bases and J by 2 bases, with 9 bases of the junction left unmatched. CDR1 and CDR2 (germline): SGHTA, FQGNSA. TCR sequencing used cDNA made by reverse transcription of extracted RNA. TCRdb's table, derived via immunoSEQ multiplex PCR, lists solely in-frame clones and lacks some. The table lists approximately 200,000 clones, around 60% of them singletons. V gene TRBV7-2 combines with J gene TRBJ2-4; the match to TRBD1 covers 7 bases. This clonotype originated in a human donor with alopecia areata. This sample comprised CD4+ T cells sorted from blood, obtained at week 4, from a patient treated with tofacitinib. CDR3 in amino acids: CASSRDRVGTKNIQYF. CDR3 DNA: TGTGCCAGCAGCCGCGACAGGGTGGGGACCAAAAACATTCAGTACTTC.